This record looks at one T cell receptor (beta chain) sequence and its context. This entry is derived from a study of blood T cell repertoires in COVID-19. Turning to the study itself: Collection of acute and convalescent COVID-19 samples took place in the United States, Italy and Spain. From T cells, B-cell-depleted T cells, or PBMCs came the material, which was cDNA or gDNA.

Germline CDR1 and CDR2: MGHRA and YSYEKL. This CDR3 region has 12 residues. Trimming stripped 4 bases from V and 8 bases from J, with 11 bases between. TCRdb's table, derived via immunoSEQ multiplex PCR, lists solely in-frame clones and lacks some. The sample shows approximately 200,000 clones, about 88% of them seen only once. Sequencing was performed on peripheral blood. The chain has TRBV4-1 and TRBJ1-1; D is ambiguous. This sequence was found in a woman aged 30 to 39 with active or convalescent COVID-19. The CDR3 bases are TGCGCCAGCAGCCGCCAAGGGAGGGAAGCTTTCTTT. Its translation: CASSRQGREAFF.